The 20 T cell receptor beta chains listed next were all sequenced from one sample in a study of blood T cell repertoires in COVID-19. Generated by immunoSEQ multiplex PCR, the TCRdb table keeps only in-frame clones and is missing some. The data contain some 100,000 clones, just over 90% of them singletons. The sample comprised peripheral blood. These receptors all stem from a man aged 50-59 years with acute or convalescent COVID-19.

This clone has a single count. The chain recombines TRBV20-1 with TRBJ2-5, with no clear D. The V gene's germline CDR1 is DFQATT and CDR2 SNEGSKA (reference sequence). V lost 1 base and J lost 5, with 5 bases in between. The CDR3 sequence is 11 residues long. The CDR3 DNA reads TGCAGTGCTAGAGTTTCGGAGACCCAGTACTTC. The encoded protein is CSARVSETQYF.

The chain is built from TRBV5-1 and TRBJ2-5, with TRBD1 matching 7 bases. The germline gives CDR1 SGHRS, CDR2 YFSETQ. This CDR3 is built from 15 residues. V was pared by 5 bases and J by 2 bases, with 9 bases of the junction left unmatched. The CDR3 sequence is CASSSHRDSQETQYF. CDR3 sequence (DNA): TGCGCCAGCAGTTCCCACCGGGACAGTCAAGAGACCCAGTACTTC.

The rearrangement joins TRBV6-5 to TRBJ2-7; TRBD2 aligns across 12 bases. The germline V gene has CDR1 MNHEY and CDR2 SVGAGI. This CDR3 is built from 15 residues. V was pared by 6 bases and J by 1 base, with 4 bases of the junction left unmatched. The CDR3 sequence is CASSRTSGTSYEQYF. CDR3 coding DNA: TGTGCCAGCAGCCGGACTAGCGGGACTTCCTACGAGCAGTACTTC.

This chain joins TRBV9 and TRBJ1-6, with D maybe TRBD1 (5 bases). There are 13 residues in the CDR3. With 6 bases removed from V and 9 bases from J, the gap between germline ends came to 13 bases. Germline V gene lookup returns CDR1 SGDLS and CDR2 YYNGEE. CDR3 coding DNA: TGTGCCAGCACCCGAGGGGAGGGTTCACCCCTCCACTTT. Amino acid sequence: CASTRGEGSPLHF.

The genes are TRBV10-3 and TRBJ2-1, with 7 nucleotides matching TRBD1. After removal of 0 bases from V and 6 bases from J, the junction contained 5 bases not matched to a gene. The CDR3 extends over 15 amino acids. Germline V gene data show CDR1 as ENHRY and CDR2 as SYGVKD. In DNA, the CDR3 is TGTGCCATCAGTGAGTCCCGACAGGGCGGCAATGAGCAGTTCTTC. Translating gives CAISESRQGGNEQFF.

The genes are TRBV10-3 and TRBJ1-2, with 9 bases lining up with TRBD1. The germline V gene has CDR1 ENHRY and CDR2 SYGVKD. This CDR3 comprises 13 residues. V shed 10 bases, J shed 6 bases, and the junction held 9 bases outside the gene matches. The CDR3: CATPGQGIDGYTF. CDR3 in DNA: TGTGCCACCCCGGGACAGGGAATAGATGGCTACACCTTC.

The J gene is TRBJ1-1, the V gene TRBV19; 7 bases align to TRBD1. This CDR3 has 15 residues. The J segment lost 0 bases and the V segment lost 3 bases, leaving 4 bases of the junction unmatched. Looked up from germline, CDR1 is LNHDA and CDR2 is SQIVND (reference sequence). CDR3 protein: CASSIAGGMNTEAFF. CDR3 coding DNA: TGTGCCAGTAGTATCGCAGGGGGAATGAACACTGAAGCTTTCTTT.

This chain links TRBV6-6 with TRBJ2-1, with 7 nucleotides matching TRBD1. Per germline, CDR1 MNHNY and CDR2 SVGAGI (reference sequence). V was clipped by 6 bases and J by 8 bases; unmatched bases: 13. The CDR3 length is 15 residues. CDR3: CASRRGLVSTDEQFF. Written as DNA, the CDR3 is TGTGCCAGCAGAAGGGGGCTTGTTTCGACGGATGAGCAGTTCTTC.

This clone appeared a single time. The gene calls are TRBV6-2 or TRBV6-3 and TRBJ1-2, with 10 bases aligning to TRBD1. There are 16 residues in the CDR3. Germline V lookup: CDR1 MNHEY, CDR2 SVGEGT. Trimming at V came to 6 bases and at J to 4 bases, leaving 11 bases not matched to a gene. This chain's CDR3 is CASSSGTGALLYGYTF. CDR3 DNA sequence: TGTGCCAGCAGCTCCGGGACAGGGGCCCTCCTCTATGGCTACACCTTC.

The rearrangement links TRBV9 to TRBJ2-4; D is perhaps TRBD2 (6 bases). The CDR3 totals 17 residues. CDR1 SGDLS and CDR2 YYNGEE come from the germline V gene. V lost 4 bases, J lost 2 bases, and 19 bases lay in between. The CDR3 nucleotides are TGTGCCAGCAGCTCGGTCCCGGGACTTGGTCCCAAAAACATTCAGTACTTC. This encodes CASSSVPGLGPKNIQYF.

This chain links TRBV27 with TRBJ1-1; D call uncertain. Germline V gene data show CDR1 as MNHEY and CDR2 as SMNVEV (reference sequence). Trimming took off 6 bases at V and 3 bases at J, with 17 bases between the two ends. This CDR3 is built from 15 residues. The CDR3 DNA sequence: TGTGCCAGCAGCCCGTGGGTTCGGCGGGACACTGAAGCTTTCTTT. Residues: CASSPWVRRDTEAFF.

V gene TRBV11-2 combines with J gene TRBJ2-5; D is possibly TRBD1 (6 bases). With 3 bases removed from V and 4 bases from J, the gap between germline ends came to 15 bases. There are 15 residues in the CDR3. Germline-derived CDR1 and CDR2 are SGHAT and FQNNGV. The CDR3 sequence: CASSFQGMFGETQYF. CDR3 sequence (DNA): TGTGCCAGCAGCTTTCAGGGGATGTTTGGAGAGACCCAGTACTTC.

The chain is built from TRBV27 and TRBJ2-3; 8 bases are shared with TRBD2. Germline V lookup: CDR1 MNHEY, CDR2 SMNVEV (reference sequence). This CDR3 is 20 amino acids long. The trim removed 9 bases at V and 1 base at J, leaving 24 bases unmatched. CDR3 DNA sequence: TGTGCCAGTAACCGGGTATACAGCTATAGCGGGAATATCGGCACAGATACGCAGTATTTT. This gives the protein CASNRVYSYSGNIGTDTQYF.

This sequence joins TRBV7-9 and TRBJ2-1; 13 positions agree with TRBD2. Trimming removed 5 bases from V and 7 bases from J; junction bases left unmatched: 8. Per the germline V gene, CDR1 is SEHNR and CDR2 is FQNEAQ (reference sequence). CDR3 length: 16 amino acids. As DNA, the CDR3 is TGTGCCAGCAGCCCACTCGGGACTAGCGGGGCGAATGAGCAGTTCTTC. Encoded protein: CASSPLGTSGANEQFF.

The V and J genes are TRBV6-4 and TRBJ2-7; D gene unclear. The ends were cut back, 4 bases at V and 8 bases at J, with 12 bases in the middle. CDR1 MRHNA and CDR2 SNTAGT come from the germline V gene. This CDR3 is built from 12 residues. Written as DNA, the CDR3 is TGTGCCAGCAGTGCCCCCCCTTACAAGCAGTACTTC. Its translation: CASSAPPYKQYF.

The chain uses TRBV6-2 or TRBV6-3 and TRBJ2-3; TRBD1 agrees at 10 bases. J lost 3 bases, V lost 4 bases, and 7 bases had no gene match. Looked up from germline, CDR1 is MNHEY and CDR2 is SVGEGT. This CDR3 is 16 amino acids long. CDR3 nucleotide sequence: TGTGCCAGCAGTTTGCTCCCGGGACAGGGGACAGATACGCAGTATTTT. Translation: CASSLLPGQGTDTQYF.

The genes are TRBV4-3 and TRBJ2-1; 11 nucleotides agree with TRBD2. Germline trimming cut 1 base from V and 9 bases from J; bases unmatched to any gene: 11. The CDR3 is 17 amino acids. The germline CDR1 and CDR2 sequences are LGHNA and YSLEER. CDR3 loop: CASSQARLAGSWSEQFF. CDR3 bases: TGCGCCAGCAGCCAAGCTAGACTAGCGGGGAGCTGGTCTGAGCAGTTCTTC.

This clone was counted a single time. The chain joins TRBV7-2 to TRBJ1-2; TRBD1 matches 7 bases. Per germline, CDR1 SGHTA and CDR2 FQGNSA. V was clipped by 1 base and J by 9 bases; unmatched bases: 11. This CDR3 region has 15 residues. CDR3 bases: TGTGCCAGCAGCTTAGGAGGGGGCCAGAGGGATAGCTACACCTTC. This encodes CASSLGGGQRDSYTF. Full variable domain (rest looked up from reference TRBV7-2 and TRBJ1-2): GAGVSQSPSNKVTEKGKDVELRCDPISGHTALYWYRQSLGQGLEFLIYFQGNSAPDKSGLPSDRFSAERTGGSVSTLTIQRTQQEDSAVYLCASSLGGGQRDSYTFGSGTRLTVV.

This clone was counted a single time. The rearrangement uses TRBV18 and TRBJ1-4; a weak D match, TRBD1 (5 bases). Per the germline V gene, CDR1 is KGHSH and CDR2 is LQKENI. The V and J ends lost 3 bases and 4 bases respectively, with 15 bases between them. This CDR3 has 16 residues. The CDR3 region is CASSPRRDRSNEKLFF. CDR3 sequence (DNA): TGTGCCAGCTCACCCCGGAGAGACAGAAGTAATGAAAAACTGTTTTTT.

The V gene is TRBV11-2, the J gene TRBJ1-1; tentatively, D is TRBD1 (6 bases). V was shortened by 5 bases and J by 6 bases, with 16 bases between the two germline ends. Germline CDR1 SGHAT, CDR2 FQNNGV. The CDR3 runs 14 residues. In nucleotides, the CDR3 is TGTGCCAGCAGCGCCAACCAGGGGATTGCTGAAGCTTTCTTT. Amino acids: CASSANQGIAEAFF.